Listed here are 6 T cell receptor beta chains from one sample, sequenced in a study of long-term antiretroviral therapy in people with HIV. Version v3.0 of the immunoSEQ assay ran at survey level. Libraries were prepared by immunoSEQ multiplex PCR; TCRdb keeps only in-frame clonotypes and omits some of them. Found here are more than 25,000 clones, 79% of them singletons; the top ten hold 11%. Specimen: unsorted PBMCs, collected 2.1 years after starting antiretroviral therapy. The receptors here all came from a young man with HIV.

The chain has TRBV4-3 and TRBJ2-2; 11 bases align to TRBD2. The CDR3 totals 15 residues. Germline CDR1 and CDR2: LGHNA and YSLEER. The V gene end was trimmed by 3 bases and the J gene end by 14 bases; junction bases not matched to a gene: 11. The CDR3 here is CASSQESTGLAALFF. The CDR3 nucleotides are TGCGCCAGCAGCCAGGAGTCAACGGGACTAGCGGCCCTGTTTTTT.

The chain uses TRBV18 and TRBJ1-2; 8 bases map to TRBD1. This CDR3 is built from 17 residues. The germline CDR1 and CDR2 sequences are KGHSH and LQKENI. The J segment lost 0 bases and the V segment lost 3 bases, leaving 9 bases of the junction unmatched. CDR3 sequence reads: CASSPTGQGISNYGYTF. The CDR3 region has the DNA TGTGCCAGCTCACCGACAGGACAGGGAATATCTAACTATGGCTACACCTTC.

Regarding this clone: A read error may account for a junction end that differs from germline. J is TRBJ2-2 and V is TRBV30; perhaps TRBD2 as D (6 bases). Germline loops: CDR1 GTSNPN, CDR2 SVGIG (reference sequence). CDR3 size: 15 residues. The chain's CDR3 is CAWSAAGTPGRDLFF. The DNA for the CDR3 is TGTGCCTGGAGTGCCGCCGGGACGCCCGGGCGGGATCTGTTTTTT.

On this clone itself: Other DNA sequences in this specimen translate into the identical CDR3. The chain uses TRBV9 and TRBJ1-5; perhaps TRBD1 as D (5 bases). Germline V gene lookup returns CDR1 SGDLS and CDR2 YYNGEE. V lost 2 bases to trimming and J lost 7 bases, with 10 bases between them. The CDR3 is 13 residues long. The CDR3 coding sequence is TGTGCCAGCAGCGTGGGGAGGGACCAGCCCCAGCATTTT. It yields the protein CASSVGRDQPQHF.

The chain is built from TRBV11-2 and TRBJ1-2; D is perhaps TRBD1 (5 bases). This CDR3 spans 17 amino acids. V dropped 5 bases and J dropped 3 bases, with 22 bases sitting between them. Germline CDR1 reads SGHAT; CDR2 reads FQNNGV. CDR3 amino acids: CASSLGTGAWKDYGYTF. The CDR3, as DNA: TGTGCCAGCAGCCTCGGGACGGGCGCATGGAAGGACTATGGCTACACCTTC. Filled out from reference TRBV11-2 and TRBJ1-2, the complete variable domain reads EAGVAQSPRYKIIEKRQSVAFWCNPISGHATLYWYQQILGQGPKLLIQFQNNGVVDDSQLPKDRFSAERLKGVDSTLKIQPAKLEDSAVYLCASSLGTGAWKDYGYTFGSGTRLTVV.

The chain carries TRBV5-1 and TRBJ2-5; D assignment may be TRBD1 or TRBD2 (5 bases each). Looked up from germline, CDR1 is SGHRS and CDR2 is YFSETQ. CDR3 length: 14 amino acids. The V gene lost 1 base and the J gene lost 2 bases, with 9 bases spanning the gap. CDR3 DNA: TGCGCCAGCAGCTTGAGCGGACATCAAGAGACCCAGTACTTC. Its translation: CASSLSGHQETQYF. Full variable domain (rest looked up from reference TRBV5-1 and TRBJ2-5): KAGVTQTPRYLIKTRGQQVTLSCSPISGHRSVSWYQQTPGQGLQFLFEYFSETQRNKGNFPGRFSGRQFSNSRSEMNVSTLELGDSALYLCASSLSGHQETQYFGPGTRLLVL.